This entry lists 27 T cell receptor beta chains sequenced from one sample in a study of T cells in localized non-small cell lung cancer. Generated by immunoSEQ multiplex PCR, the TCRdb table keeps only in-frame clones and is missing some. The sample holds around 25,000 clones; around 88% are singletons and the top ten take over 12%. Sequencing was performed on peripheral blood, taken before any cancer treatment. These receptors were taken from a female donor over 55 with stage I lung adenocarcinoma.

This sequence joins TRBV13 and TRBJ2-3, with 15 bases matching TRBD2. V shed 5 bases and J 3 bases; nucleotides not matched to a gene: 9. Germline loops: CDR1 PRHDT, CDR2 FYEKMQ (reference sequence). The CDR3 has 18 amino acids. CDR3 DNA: TGTGCCAGCAGCCCAAGGACTAGCGGGAGGGCCGGGACAGATACGCAGTATTTT. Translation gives CASSPRTSGRAGTDTQYF.

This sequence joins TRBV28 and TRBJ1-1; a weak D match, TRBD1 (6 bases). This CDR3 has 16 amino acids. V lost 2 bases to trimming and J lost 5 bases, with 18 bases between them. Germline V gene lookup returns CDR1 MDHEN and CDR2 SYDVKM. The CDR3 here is CASSLPGGGAGTEAFF. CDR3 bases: TGTGCCAGCAGTTTACCCGGAGGGGGGGCGGGTACTGAAGCTTTCTTT.

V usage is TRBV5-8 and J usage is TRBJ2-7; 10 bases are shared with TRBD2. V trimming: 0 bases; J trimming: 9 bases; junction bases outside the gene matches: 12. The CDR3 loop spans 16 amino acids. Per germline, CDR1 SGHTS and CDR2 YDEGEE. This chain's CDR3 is CASSLGTSGAPMGQYF. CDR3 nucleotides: TGTGCCAGCAGCTTGGGGACTAGCGGAGCGCCGATGGGGCAGTACTTC.

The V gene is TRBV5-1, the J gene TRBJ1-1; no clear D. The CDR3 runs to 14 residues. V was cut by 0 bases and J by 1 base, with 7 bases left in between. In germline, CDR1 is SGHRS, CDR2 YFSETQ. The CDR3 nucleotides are TGCGCCAGCAGCTTGGATGGTGAGAACACTGAAGCTTTCTTT. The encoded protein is CASSLDGENTEAFF.

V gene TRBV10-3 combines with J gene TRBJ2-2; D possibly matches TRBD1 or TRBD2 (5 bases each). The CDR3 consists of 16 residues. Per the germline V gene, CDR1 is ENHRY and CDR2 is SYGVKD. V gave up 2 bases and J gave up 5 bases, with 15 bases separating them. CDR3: CAISEGRSWGTGELFF. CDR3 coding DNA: TGTGCCATCAGTGAGGGTAGAAGTTGGGGGACCGGGGAGCTGTTTTTT.

DNA for the CDR3: TGTGCCAGCAGCTTTCCGGACGGATCCAATGAGCAGTTCTTC. Amino acid sequence: CASSFPDGSNEQFF. The chain combines TRBV7-3 with TRBJ2-1; D is undetermined. V lost 3 bases and J 6 bases, leaving 12 bases between the germline ends. This CDR3 is 14 amino acids long. Germline lookup yields CDR1 SGHTA and CDR2 FQGTGA.

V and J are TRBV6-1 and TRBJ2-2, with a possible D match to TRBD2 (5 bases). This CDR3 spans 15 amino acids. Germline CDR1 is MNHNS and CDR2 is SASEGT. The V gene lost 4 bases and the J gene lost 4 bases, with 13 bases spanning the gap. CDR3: CASSARGISTGELFF. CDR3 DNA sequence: TGTGCCAGCAGTGCCCGGGGTATTAGCACCGGGGAGCTGTTTTTT.

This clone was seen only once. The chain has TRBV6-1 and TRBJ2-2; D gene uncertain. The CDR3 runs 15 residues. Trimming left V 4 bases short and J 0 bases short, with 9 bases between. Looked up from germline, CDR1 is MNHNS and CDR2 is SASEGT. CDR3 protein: CASSARKTNTGELFF. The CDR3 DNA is TGTGCCAGCAGTGCTAGGAAGACGAACACCGGGGAGCTGTTTTTT.

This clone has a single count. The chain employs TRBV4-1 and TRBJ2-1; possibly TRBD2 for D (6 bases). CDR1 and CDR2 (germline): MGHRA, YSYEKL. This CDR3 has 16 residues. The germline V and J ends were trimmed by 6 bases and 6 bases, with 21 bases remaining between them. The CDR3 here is CASRAGLGNFGNEQFF. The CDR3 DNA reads TGCGCCAGCAGAGCGGGTCTTGGGAACTTCGGCAATGAGCAGTTCTTC.

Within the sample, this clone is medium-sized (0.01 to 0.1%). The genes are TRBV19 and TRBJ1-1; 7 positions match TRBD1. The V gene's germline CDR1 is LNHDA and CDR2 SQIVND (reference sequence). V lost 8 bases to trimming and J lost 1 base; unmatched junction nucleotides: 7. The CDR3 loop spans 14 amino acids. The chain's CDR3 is CASRLGQPNTEAFF. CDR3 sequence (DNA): TGTGCCAGTCGACTGGGACAGCCGAACACTGAAGCTTTCTTT.

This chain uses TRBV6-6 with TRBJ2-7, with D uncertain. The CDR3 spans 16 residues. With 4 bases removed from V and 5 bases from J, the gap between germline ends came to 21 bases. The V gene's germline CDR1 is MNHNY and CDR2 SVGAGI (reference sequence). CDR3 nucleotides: TGTGCCAGCAGTTCGATCCGAACGGATAAGAGCCACGAGCAGTACTTC. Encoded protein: CASSSIRTDKSHEQYF.

CDR3 in amino acids: CASSQGINYGYTF. CDR3 in DNA: TGCGCCAGCAGCCAAGGAATAAACTATGGCTACACCTTC. The gene calls are TRBV4-1 and TRBJ1-2; D ambiguous. Germline V gene lookup returns CDR1 MGHRA and CDR2 YSYEKL. The CDR3 is made up of 13 amino acids. With 1 base removed from V and 2 bases from J, the gap between germline ends came to 5 bases.

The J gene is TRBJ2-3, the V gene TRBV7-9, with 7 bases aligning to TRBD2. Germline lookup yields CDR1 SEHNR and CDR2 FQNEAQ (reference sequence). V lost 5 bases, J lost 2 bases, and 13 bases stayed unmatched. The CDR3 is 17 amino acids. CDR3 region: CASSPASGGHITDTQYF. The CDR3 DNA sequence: TGTGCCAGCAGCCCAGCGTCGGGAGGTCATATCACAGATACGCAGTATTTT.

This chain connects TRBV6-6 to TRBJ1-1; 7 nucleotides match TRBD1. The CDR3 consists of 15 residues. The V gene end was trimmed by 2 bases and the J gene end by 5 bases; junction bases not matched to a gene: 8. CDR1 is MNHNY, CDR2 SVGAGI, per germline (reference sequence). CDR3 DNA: TGTGCCAGCAGTTACCCGACAGGGAGGAGGACTGAAGCTTTCTTT. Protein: CASSYPTGRRTEAFF.

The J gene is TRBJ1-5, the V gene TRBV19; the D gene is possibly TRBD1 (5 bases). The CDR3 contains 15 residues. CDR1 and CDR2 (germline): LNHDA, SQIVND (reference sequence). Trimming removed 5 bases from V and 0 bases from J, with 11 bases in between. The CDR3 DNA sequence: TGTGCCAGTAGTTGGTCAGGGAATAGCAATCAGCCCCAGCATTTT. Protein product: CASSWSGNSNQPQHF.

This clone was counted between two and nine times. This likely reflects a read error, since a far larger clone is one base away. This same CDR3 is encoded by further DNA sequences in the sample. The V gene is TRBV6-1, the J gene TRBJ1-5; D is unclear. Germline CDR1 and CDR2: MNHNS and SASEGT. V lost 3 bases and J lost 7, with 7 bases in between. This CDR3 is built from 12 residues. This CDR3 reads CASSDTVQPQHF. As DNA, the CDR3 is TGTGCCAGCAGTGACACTGTGCAGCCCCAGCATTTT.

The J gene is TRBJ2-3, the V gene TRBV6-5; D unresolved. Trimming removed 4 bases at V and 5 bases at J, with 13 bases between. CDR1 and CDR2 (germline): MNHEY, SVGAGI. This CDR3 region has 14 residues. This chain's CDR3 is CASSSWDLKDTQYF. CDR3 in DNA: TGTGCCAGCAGTTCTTGGGATCTCAAAGATACGCAGTATTTT.

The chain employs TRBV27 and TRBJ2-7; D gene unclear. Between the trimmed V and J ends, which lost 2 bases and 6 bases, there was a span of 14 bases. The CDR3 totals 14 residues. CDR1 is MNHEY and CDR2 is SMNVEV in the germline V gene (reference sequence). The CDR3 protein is CASSLRSSLGEQYF. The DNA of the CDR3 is TGTGCCAGCAGTTTAAGGTCTTCTCTGGGCGAGCAGTACTTC.

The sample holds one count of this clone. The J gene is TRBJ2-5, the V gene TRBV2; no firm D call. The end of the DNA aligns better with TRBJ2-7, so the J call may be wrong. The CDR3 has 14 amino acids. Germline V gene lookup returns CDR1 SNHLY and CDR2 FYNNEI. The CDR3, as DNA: TGTGCCAGCATTCCTTCACAACACTCCTACGAGCAGTACTTC. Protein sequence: CASIPSQHSYEQYF.

CDR3 protein: CASSLASGSNQPQHF. The CDR3 DNA reads as TGCGCCAGCAGCTTGGCTTCTGGTAGCAATCAGCCCCAGCATTTT. The chain joins TRBV5-1 to TRBJ1-5; no clear D. This CDR3 comprises 15 residues. Germline assignment: CDR1 SGHRS and CDR2 YFSETQ. V was cut by 0 bases and J by 0 bases, with 7 bases left in between.

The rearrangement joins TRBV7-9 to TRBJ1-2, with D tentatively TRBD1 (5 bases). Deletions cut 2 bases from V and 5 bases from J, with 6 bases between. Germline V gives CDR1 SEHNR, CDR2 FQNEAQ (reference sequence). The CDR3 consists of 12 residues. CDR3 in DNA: TGTGCCAGCAGCTTAACAGGATATGGCTACACCTTC. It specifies CASSLTGYGYTF.

Here the CDR3 reads CASSQTGASYEQYF. The CDR3 DNA reads TGTGCCAGCAGCCAGACAGGGGCCTCCTACGAGCAGTACTTC. The gene calls are TRBV6-6 and TRBJ2-7; 8 positions match TRBD1. CDR3 size: 14 residues. J gave up 0 bases and V 6 bases, and 4 bases lay outside the gene matches. Germline V gene lookup returns CDR1 MNHNY and CDR2 SVGAGI (reference sequence).

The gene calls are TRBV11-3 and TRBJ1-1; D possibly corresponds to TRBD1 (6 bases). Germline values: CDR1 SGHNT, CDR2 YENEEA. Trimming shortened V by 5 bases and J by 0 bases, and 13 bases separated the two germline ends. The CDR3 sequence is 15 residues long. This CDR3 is CASSARTVMNTEAFF. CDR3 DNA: TGTGCCAGCAGCGCCAGGACAGTTATGAACACTGAAGCTTTCTTT.

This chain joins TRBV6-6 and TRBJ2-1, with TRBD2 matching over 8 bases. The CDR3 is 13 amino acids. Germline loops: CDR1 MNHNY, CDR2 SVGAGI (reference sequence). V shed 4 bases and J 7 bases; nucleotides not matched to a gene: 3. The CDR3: CASSFGGGNEQFF. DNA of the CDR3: TGTGCCAGCAGTTTCGGGGGGGGAAATGAGCAGTTCTTC.

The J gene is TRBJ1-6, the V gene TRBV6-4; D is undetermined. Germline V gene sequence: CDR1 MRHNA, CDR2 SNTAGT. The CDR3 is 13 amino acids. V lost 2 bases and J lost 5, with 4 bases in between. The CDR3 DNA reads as TGTGCCAGCAGTGACAGGGATAATTCACCCCTCCACTTT. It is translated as CASSDRDNSPLHF.

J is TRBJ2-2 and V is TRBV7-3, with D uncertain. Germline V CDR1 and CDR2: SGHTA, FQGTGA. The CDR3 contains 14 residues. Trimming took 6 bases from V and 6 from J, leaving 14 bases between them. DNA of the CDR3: TGTGCCAGCAGTCTAAACCCCGTGTCCGGGGAGCTGTTTTTT. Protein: CASSLNPVSGELFF.

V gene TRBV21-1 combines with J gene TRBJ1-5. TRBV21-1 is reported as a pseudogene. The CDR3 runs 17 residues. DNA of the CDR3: TGTGCCAGCAGCAATACGGACTTGAGGGGGGAAAATCAGCCCCAGCATTTT. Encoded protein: CASSNTDLRGENQPQHF.